These 10 T cell receptor beta chains were all obtained from the same sample, sequenced in a study of human T cells and chemical hapten exposure. The time point: healthy volunteer bleed at 2 weeks. Extraction yielded total RNA from whole blood (unfractionated). TCRdb fed the RACE reads into MiXCR, producing one record per CDR3 protein. The sample has roughly 49,000 distinct CDR3 sequences, approximately 4.5% seen once; the top ten hold roughly 1.6%. Material: whole blood. The receptors were sampled from a female donor in good health. Some clones in this sample may be carry-over from other donors' samples.

This clonotype was found many times. The CDR3, as DNA: TGTGCCAGCAGTGACAAGGTTGTGGGAAGGGCCTACAATGAGCAGTTCTTC. Encoded protein: CASSDKVVGRAYNEQFF. The chain couples TRBV2 to TRBJ2-1; D not resolved. V was trimmed by 3 bases and J by 2 bases, leaving 17 bases between them. Germline V gene lookup returns CDR1 SNHLY and CDR2 FYNNEI. The CDR3 loop spans 17 amino acids.

This clonotype was seen ten or more times. V usage is TRBV27 and J usage is TRBJ2-5; tentatively, D is TRBD1 (5 bases). Germline CDR1 reads MNHEY; CDR2 reads SMNVEV (reference sequence). The CDR3 runs 13 residues. Trimming left V 3 bases short and J 4 bases short, with 9 bases between. The CDR3 loop reads CASSLWGAETQYF. As DNA, the CDR3 is TGTGCCAGCAGTTTGTGGGGCGCAGAGACCCAGTACTTC.

In its sample, this clonotype was seen many times. V and J are TRBV7-6 and TRBJ2-7; 8 bases are shared with TRBD2. CDR1 and CDR2 from the germline V gene are SGHVS and FNYEAQ. CDR3 size: 15 residues. The trim removed 5 bases at V and 3 bases at J, leaving 9 bases unmatched. The CDR3 spells CASSRSGGRIYEQYF. For the CDR3, the DNA is TGTGCCAGCAGCCGGAGCGGGGGTCGGATCTACGAGCAGTACTTC.

This clonotype is labeled as medium-sized. V and J are TRBV29-1 and TRBJ2-3; D gene uncertain. CDR1 is SQVTM and CDR2 is ANQGSEA in the germline V gene. CDR3 length: 11 residues. Trimming removed 7 bases at V and 8 bases at J, with 13 bases between. The DNA of the CDR3 is TGCAGCGCTAAATATTTATCTACGCAGTATTTT. This codes for CSAKYLSTQYF.

This clonotype was observed at least ten times. The chain has TRBV6-1 and TRBJ2-7; possibly TRBD1 for D (6 bases). Germline V lookup: CDR1 MNHNS, CDR2 SASEGT. The CDR3 runs to 16 residues. V was shortened by 2 bases and J by 3 bases, with 17 bases between the two germline ends. The CDR3 sequence is CASSESLGTPYYEQYF. The CDR3, as DNA: TGTGCCAGCAGTGAAAGTTTGGGGACACCCTACTACGAGCAGTACTTC.

This clonotype was picked up many times. The J gene is TRBJ2-6, the V gene TRBV10-3; possibly TRBD2 for D (5 bases). V was cut by 7 bases and J by 2 bases, with 18 bases left in between. Germline V gene lookup returns CDR1 ENHRY and CDR2 SYGVKD. The CDR3 covers 17 residues. The DNA of the CDR3 is TGTGCCATCAAGAGTTCCTCAGCGGCCCCTGGGGCCAACGTCCTGACTTTC. It yields the protein CAIKSSSAAPGANVLTF.

This clonotype was found many times. V usage is TRBV5-1 and J usage is TRBJ1-6; D not resolved. The CDR3 loop spans 14 amino acids. Germline loops: CDR1 SGHRS, CDR2 YFSETQ. The ends were cut back, 4 bases at V and 6 bases at J, with 11 bases in the middle. The CDR3 region has the DNA TGCGCCAGCAGCCTGGACCGGGGTAATTCACCCCTCCACTTT. Translation gives CASSLDRGNSPLHF.

This clonotype was seen a handful of times. This sequence joins TRBV2 and TRBJ1-2; D possibly corresponds to TRBD1 (5 bases). Germline CDR1 SNHLY, CDR2 FYNNEI. V was shortened by 8 bases and J by 3 bases, with 19 bases between the two germline ends. The CDR3 covers 15 residues. The CDR3 coding sequence is TGTGCCAGCCAAGGAGCTCCGCAGGGAGACTATGGCTACACCTTC. As protein: CASQGAPQGDYGYTF. Using reference TRBV2 and TRBJ1-2 for the parts outside the CDR3, the full variable domain is EPEVTQTPSHQVTQMGQEVILRCVPISNHLYFYWYRQILGQKVEFLVSFYNNEISEKSEIFDDQFSVERPDGSNFTLKIRSTKLEDSAMYFCASQGAPQGDYGYTFGSGTRLTVV.

This clonotype was seen many times. The CDR3, as DNA: TGCGCCAGCAGCCGCGACAGGGGAGAGACCCAGTACTTC. The encoded protein is CASSRDRGETQYF. This chain links TRBV4-3 with TRBJ2-5, with 8 nucleotides matching TRBD1. CDR1 and CDR2 (germline): LGHNA, YSLEER. With V trimmed by 4 bases and J by 4 bases, 2 bases remained unmatched. The CDR3 has 13 amino acids.

This clonotype was detected ten times or more. The rearrangement links TRBV3-1 to TRBJ1-1; D remains ambiguous. Germline V CDR1 and CDR2: LGHDT, YNNKEL (reference sequence). This CDR3 has 13 residues. Trimming removed 1 base at V and 6 bases at J, with 9 bases between. The CDR3 loop is CASSQGPDAEAFF. CDR3 sequence (DNA): TGTGCCAGCAGCCAAGGACCTGATGCTGAAGCTTTCTTT.